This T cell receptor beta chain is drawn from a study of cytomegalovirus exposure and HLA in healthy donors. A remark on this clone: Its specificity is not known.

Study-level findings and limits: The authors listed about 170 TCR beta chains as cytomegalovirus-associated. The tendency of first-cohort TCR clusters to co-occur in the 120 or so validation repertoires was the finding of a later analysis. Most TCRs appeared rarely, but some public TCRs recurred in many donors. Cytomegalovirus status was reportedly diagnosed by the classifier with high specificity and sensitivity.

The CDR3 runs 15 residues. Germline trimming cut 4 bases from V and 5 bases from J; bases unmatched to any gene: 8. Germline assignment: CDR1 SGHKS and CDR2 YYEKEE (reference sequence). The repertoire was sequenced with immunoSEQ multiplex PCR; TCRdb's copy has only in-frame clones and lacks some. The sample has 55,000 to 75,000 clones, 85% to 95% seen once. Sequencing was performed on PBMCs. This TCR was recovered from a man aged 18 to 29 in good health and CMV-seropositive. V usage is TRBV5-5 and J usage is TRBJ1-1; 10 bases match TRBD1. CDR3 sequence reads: CASSPFWTGGTEAFF. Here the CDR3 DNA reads TGTGCCAGCAGCCCCTTTTGGACAGGGGGGACTGAAGCTTTCTTT. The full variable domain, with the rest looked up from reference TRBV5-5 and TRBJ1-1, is DAGVTQSPTHLIKTRGQQVTLRCSPISGHKSVSWYQQVLGQGPQFIFQYYEKEERGRGNFPDRFSARQFPNYSSELNVNALLLGDSALYLCASSPFWTGGTEAFFGQGTRLTVV.